A selection of T cell receptor beta chains follows, all from one sample in a study of memory CD4+ T cells and cytomegalovirus serostatus. Sequenced by immunoSEQ multiplex PCR; TCRdb stores in-frame clones only, minus some. The table records approximately 40,000 clones, about 80% of them present only once. The sequenced material came from memory CD4+ T cells from blood. The source of these receptors is an adult in good health and CMV-seronegative. Both conserved end residues are part of each CDR3. The order of the fields is V gene, J gene, CDR3 protein.

TRBV18	TRBJ2-2	CASSQPGARTTGELFF
TRBV6-4	TRBJ2-1	CASSQTPGGAADEQFF
TRBV5-1	TRBJ1-1	CASSLAGDGYTEAFF
TRBV29-1	TRBJ2-1	CSVEAGTSGGSYNEQFF
TRBV18	TRBJ2-2	CASSPLVGTGATGELFF
TRBV19	TRBJ1-5	CASSTRRQPQHF
TRBV29-1	TRBJ2-1	CSVQRGPGHNEQFF
TRBV6-4	TRBJ2-6	CASSDGHHSGANVLTF
TRBV7-6	TRBJ2-3	CASSKGLAGGRDTQYF
TRBV18	TRBJ2-1	CASSPFGDEQFF
TRBV5-1	TRBJ1-1	CASSLERAMNTEAFF
TRBV5-4	TRBJ2-1	CASSLVVRTSVTNEQFF
TRBV4-1	TRBJ2-3	CASSRDRYTDTQYF
TRBV2	TRBJ1-4	CASRPSVGYNEKLFF
TRBV28	TRBJ2-5	CASTTSVSEGTQYF
TRBV11-2	TRBJ1-1	CASSLAWGMDSEAFF
TRBV29-1	TRBJ1-1	CSVEAQGNTEAFF
TRBV9	TRBJ1-1	CASSPSSTNTEAFF
TRBV5-1	TRBJ2-3	CASARGGQYTQYF
TRBV28	TRBJ1-2	CASSSPGDYGYTF
TRBV7-2	TRBJ2-3	CASKPQSDTQYF
TRBV7-8	TRBJ1-1	CASSFSSTEAFF
TRBV6-1	TRBJ2-7	CASRDRGKTEQYF
TRBV9	TRBJ2-5	CASSVGAGYQETQYF
TRBV5-5	TRBJ1-3	CASSLAGVAGNTIYF
TRBV5-1	TRBJ2-7	CASSQGTGGGYEQYF
TRBV7-2	TRBJ1-2	CASNWDSSYGYTF
TRBV2	TRBJ2-7	CASREWDVTYEQYF
TRBV29-1	TRBJ2-5	CSVGQGQQETQYF
TRBV15	TRBJ1-1	CATSRERGTEAFF
TRBV9	TRBJ1-1	CASSVEAVYTEAFF
TRBV11-3	TRBJ1-2	CASSPLGDLGGYTF
TRBV7-9	TRBJ1-5	CASSQDRVGQPQHF
TRBV18	TRBJ1-5	CASSLNQGSNQPQHF
TRBV15	TRBJ2-6	CATSRVSASGANVLTF
TRBV5-1	TRBJ2-5	CASSRRPTGGFGETQYF